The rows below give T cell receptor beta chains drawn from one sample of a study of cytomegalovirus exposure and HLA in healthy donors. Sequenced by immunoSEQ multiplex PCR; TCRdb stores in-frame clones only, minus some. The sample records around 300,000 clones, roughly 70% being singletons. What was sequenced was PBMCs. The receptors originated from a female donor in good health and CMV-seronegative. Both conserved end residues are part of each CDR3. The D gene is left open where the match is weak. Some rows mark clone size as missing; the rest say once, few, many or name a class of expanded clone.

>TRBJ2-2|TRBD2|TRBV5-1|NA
TGCGCCAGCAGCCAAGGACTAGCGGGGTTTATCACCGGGGAGCTGTTTTTT
CASSQGLAGFITGELFF
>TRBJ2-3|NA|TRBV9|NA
TGTGCCAGCAGCGGGGAGACGAGCACAGATACGCAGTATTTT
CASSGETSTDTQYF
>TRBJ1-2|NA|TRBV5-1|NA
TGCGCCAGCAGCTTGGTGGGGGGAGTTAACTATGGCTACACCTTC
CASSLVGGVNYGYTF
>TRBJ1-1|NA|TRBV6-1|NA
TGTGCCAGCAGTGCCCGGGGGGACACTGAAGCTTTCTTT
CASSARGDTEAFF
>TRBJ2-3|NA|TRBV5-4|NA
TGTGCCAGCAGCTCTAGGGGGGATACGCAGTATTTT
CASSSRGDTQYF
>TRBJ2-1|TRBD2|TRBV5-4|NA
TGTGCCAGCAGCCCCGACGGGACTAAGAGTGAGCAGTTCTTC
CASSPDGTKSEQFF
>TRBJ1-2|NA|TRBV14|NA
TGTGCCAGCAGCCAAGTGGGGACATGGATTGAAGGCTACACCTTC
CASSQVGTWIEGYTF
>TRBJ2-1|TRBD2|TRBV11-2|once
TGTGCCAGCAGCCCCCTAGCGGCCTACAATGAGCAGTTCTTC
CASSPLAAYNEQFF
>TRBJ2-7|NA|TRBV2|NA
TGTGCCAGCAGTGGGGCTGACGAGCAGTACTTC
CASSGADEQYF
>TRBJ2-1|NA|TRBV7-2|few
TGTGCCAGCAGCATTAGCGGTCACAATGAGCAGTTCTTC
CASSISGHNEQFF
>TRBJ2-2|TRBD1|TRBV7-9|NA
TGTGCCAGCAGCAGGACAGGCGCCGGGGAGCTGTTTTTT
CASSRTGAGELFF
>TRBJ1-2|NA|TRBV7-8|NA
TGTGCCAGCAGCTTAAACAACAGGCACAACTATGGCTACACCTTC
CASSLNNRHNYGYTF
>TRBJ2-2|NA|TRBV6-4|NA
TGTGCCAGCAGTGACTTCAGGGGGGAGCTGTTTTTT
CASSDFRGELFF
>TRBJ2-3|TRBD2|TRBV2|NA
TGTGCCAGCAGGGTTGGGGGAACTAGCGGGAGAACAGATACGCAGTATTTT
CASRVGGTSGRTDTQYF
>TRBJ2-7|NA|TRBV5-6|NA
TGTGCCAGCAGCTTGGGTCTTAGCTCCTACGAGCAGTACTTC
CASSLGLSSYEQYF
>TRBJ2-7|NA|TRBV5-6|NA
TGTGCCAGCAGTCCAACTAGTTCCTACGAGCAGTACTTC
CASSPTSSYEQYF
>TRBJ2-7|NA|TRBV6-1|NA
TGTGCCAGCAGTGAAGCCCGGGTCGCTCCAACAGGATTCTCCTACGAGCAGTACTTC
CASSEARVAPTGFSYEQYF
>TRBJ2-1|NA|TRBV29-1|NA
TGCAGCGGGCACCGGGACAATGGTGAGCAGTTCTTC
CSGHRDNGEQFF
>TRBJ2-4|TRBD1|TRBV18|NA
TGTGCCAGCTCACCATGGAGACAGGGGAGCGGGTCCAAAAACATTCAGTACTTC
CASSPWRQGSGSKNIQYF
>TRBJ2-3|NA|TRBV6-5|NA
TGTGCCAGCAGTTACAATACGGGACTCAGTACAGATACGCAGTATTTT
CASSYNTGLSTDTQYF
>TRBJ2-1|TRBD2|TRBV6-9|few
TGTGCCAGCAGTTACGGACTAGCGGATGGGAGTTCGGATGAGCAGTTCTTC
CASSYGLADGSSDEQFF
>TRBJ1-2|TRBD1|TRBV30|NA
TGTGCCTGGAGCAAGGGACAGGACTATGGCTACACCTTC
CAWSKGQDYGYTF
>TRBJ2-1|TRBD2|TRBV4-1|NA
TGCGCCAGCAGCCAAGTCCCGACTAGCGGGAGCCTGAGCTCCTACAATGAGCAGTTCTTC
CASSQVPTSGSLSSYNEQFF
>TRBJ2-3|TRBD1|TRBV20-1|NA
TGCAGTGCAGGACAGGGAAGTACGCAGTATTTT
CSAGQGSTQYF
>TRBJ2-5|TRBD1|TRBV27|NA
TGTGCCAGCAGTGTACGACAGGGGCAAGAGACCCAGTACTTC
CASSVRQGQETQYF
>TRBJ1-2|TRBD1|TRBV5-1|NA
TGCGCCAGCAGCTTGGATAACGGAGGCGGGACAGGGGGTGGCTACACCTTC
CASSLDNGGGTGGGYTF
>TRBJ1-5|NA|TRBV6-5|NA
TGTGCCAGCAGTCCCCGAGGGGGGGCGGATCAGCCCCAGCATTTT
CASSPRGGADQPQHF
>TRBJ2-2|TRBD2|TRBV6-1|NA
TGTGCCAGCAGTGAATTAGCGGGAGATGGGACCGGGGAGCTGTTTTTT
CASSELAGDGTGELFF
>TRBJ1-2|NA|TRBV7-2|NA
TGTGCCAGCAGCTTAGAGCGTCAGAACTATGGCTACACCTTC
CASSLERQNYGYTF
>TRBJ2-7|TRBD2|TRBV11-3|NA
TGTGCCAGCGGACATGGACTAGACTACGAGCAGTACTTC
CASGHGLDYEQYF
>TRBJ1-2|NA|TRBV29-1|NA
TGCAGCGTTGGAGGCTTATATGGCTACACCTTC
CSVGGLYGYTF
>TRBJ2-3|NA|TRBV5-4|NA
TGTGCCAGCAGGGCTAGCACAGATACGCAGTATTTT
CASRASTDTQYF
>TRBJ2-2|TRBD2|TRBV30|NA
TGTGCCTGGAAGACTAAGGGACTAGCGGGAGCCGGGGAGCTGTTTTTT
CAWKTKGLAGAGELFF
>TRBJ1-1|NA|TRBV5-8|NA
TGTGCCAGCAGGCCCTTACCGACTCTAGGGAGGTCGAACACTGAAGCTTTCTTT
CASRPLPTLGRSNTEAFF
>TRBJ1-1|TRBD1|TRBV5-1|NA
TGCGCCAGCAGCTTGGGGGACAGAGCCGCAGCTTTCTTT
CASSLGDRAAAFF
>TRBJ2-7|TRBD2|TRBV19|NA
TGTGCCACCACCAGACTAGCGGGAGAGACCTACGAGCAGTACTTC
CATTRLAGETYEQYF
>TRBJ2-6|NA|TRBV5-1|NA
TGCGCCAGCAGCTTGGAGGGGTCTGGGGCCAACGTCCTGACTTTC
CASSLEGSGANVLTF
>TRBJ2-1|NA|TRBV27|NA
TGTGCCAGCAGTGTCCTGGAGTGGTCAGGGGTAGGCAATGAGCAGTTCTTC
CASSVLEWSGVGNEQFF
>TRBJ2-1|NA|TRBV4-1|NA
TGCGCCAGCAGCCTGCGGGTAAACTCCTACAATGAGCAGTTCTTC
CASSLRVNSYNEQFF
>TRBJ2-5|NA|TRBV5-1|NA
TGCGCCAGCAGCTTGGGGGGCGGCTGGGAGACCCAGTACTTC
CASSLGGGWETQYF
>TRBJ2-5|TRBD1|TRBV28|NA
TGTGCCAGCAGTTTATGGGACAGGGCAGGATCGCAAGAGACCCAGTACTTC
CASSLWDRAGSQETQYF
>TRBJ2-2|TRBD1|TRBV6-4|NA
TGTGCCAGCAGGCCACAGGGGGAGGCGAACACCGGGGAGCTGTTTTTT
CASRPQGEANTGELFF
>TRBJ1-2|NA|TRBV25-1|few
TGTGCCAGCGCTGATCAGGGATATGGCTACACCTTC
CASADQGYGYTF
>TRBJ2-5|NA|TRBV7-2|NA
TGTGCCAGCAGGGCAACTAGCTCCCGGGAGACCCAGTACTTC
CASRATSSRETQYF
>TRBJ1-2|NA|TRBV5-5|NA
TGTGCCAGCAGCTTGGTAGGGGACTATGGCTACACCTTC
CASSLVGDYGYTF
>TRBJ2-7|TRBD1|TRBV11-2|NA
TGTGCCAGCAGCCCGGCCGGACAGGGGGCGTCGGGCGAGCAGTACTTC
CASSPAGQGASGEQYF
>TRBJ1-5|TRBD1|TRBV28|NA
TGTGCCAGCAGTGTGGGACAGGGGAATCAGCCCCAGCATTTT
CASSVGQGNQPQHF
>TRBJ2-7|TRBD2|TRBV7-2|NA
TGTGCCAGCAGCCGGACTAGCGGGATCTCCTACGAGCAGTACTTC
CASSRTSGISYEQYF
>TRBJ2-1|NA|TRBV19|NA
TGTGCCAGTAGTATCGATCGGGGGTCCTACAATGAGCAGTTCTTC
CASSIDRGSYNEQFF
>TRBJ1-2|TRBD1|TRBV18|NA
TGTGCCAGCTCAGACAGGGGGCCCTATGGCTACACCTTC
CASSDRGPYGYTF
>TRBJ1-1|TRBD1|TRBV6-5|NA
TGTGCCAGCAGTGGCCGGACAGGGTTGAACACTGAAGCTTTCTTT
CASSGRTGLNTEAFF
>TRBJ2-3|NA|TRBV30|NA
TGTGCCTGGACTAGCGAGAACACAGATACGCAGTATTTT
CAWTSENTDTQYF
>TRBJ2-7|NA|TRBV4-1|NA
TGCGCCAGCAGCCAAGAAAGCGGCTCGGGCGGCTACGAGCAGTACTTC
CASSQESGSGGYEQYF
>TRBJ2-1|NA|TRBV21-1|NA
TGTGCCAGCAGCAAAGAGGGTGTGGGCGGGAGGGCCCCCAATGAGCAGTTCTTC
CASSKEGVGGRAPNEQFF
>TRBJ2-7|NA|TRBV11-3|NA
TGTGCCAGCAGCTTAGCGCGGACAGCAGCCTACGAGCAGTACTTC
CASSLARTAAYEQYF
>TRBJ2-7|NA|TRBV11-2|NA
TGTGCCAGCAGCTCGCGACAGAGACCCTACGAGCAGTACTTC
CASSSRQRPYEQYF
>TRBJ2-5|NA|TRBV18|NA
TGTGCCAGCTCACCGGACTGGGAGACCCAGTACTTC
CASSPDWETQYF